This is a list of T cell receptor beta chains from one sample in a study of cytomegalovirus exposure and HLA in healthy donors. Here immunoSEQ multiplex PCR was the method, and the copy in TCRdb shows in-frame clones only, minus some. The data hold some 150,000 clones, with around 79% observed a single time. Sample: PBMCs. These receptors were obtained from a woman in her forties in good health and CMV-seropositive. Both conserved end residues are part of each CDR3. D genes are given only for firm matches. Expanded clones are given a class, and other clones once, few, many or no size at all.

abundance	v_gene	j_gene	d_gene	CDR3nt	CDR3aa
few	TRBV6-5	TRBJ1-2	TRBD1	TGTGCCAGCAGGCCCGGGACAGGGGTTCGAGGCTACACCTTC	CASRPGTGVRGYTF
NA	TRBV7-2	TRBJ1-3	NA	TGTGCCAGCAGCTTACGGGGTTTATCTGGAAACACCATATATTTT	CASSLRGLSGNTIYF
NA	TRBV2	TRBJ1-3	NA	TGTGCCAGCAGTCTATCGACTGGGAGCTCTGGAAACACCATATATTTT	CASSLSTGSSGNTIYF
NA	TRBV23-1	TRBJ1-1	NA	TGCGCCAGCAGTCTTGGCAGGGCGAACACTGAAGCTTTCTTT	CASSLGRANTEAFF
NA	TRBV11-2	TRBJ1-2	TRBD1	TGTGCCAGCAGCCCGGGACAGCATAACTATGGCTACACCTTC	CASSPGQHNYGYTF
NA	TRBV27	TRBJ2-7	NA	TGTGCCAGCAGTTATTCGGGTCCTTACGAGCAGTACTTC	CASSYSGPYEQYF
NA	TRBV2	TRBJ2-1	TRBD2	TGTGCCAGCAGTGAGTTAGCGGGGGGCCGGGGTGAGCAGTTCTTC	CASSELAGGRGEQFF
NA	TRBV7-9	TRBJ2-1	TRBD2	TGTGCCAGCAGCTTATCTGTGCTAGCGGGGGGGCCGGGGGATGGTGAGCAGTTCTTC	CASSLSVLAGGPGDGEQFF
NA	TRBV18	TRBJ2-2	TRBD1	TGTGCCAGCCACGGACAGGGAAAAAGCACCGGGGAGCTGTTTTTT	CASHGQGKSTGELFF
NA	TRBV28	TRBJ1-2	NA	TGTGCCAGCAGTTTATCGTCGACGGGAAACTATGGCTACACCTTC	CASSLSSTGNYGYTF
NA	TRBV5-4	TRBJ1-2	TRBD1	TGTGCCAGCAGCCCACAGGGGAACTATGGCTACACCTTC	CASSPQGNYGYTF
NA	TRBV19	TRBJ1-6	TRBD1	TGTGCCAGTACAGGTACGAGGACAGGGGGTTATTCACCCCTCCACTTT	CASTGTRTGGYSPLHF
few	TRBV9	TRBJ2-1	TRBD2	TGTGCCAGCAGCGTAGACCCCGGGGTAGCGGGGGGTGAGCAGTTCTTC	CASSVDPGVAGGEQFF
NA	TRBV6-5	TRBJ2-2	NA	TGTGCCAGCAGTCAAGGACATTGGGTAGGCGGGGAGCTGTTTTTT	CASSQGHWVGGELFF
NA	TRBV10-2	TRBJ1-1	NA	TGCGCCAGCAGCGCGCAGGCGAGGAACACTGAAGCTTTCTTT	CASSAQARNTEAFF
once	TRBV10-2	TRBJ1-5	TRBD1	TGCGCCAGCAGTGCGGGACAGGATGACGATCAGCCCCAGCATTTT	CASSAGQDDDQPQHF
NA	TRBV27	TRBJ2-7	TRBD1	TGTGCCAGCAGTTTAGGGACAGGGGGCGCCGGGCAGTACTTC	CASSLGTGGAGQYF
NA	TRBV11-2	TRBJ2-1	TRBD2	TGTGCCAGCAGCTTACCGACTAGCGAGTGGGAGCAGTTCTTC	CASSLPTSEWEQFF
few	TRBV29-1	TRBJ1-2	TRBD1	TGCAGTCGGACAGGCGACTATGGCTACACCTTC	CSRTGDYGYTF
NA	TRBV5-1	TRBJ1-2	TRBD1	TGCGCCAGCAGCTTGAACGAATTGGGGACAGCCGGCTACACCTTC	CASSLNELGTAGYTF
NA	TRBV18	TRBJ2-1	TRBD2	TGTGCCAGCTCACCAGGTGCGGGGGGCCACAATGAGCAGTTCTTC	CASSPGAGGHNEQFF
NA	TRBV7-2	TRBJ1-2	TRBD1	TGTGCCAGCAGCTCCGGGACAGGGCTTGGCTACACCTTC	CASSSGTGLGYTF
few	TRBV15	TRBJ2-1	TRBD2	TGTGCCACCAGCAGAGGTAGCGGGGAAGCCGAGCAGTTCTTC	CATSRGSGEAEQFF
once	TRBV2	TRBJ1-4	NA	TGTGCCAGCGGGTTGGAAAGGGGATCGAAGGAAAAACTGTTTTTT	CASGLERGSKEKLFF
NA	TRBV5-1	TRBJ1-1	NA	TGCGCCAGCCGCGAACAGGGTATAGGCACTGAAGCTTTCTTT	CASREQGIGTEAFF
NA	TRBV2	TRBJ2-3	TRBD2	TGTGCCGGCAGTACTTTAGGACTAGGCGCGCAGTATTTT	CAGSTLGLGAQYF
few	TRBV4-2	TRBJ2-1	NA	TGTGCCAGCAGCCAAGAAGGGGGGGGTTTTAATGAGCAGTTCTTC	CASSQEGGGFNEQFF
NA	TRBV9	TRBJ1-1	TRBD1	TGTGCCAGCAGCGCGGCGGGGACAGGGGGCGTCACTGAAGCTTTCTTT	CASSAAGTGGVTEAFF
NA	TRBV6-5	TRBJ2-2	NA	TGTGCCAGCAGTTACTCCCGACAGTCGAACACCGGGGAGCTGTTTTTT	CASSYSRQSNTGELFF
NA	TRBV19	TRBJ1-2	TRBD1	TGTGCCAGTAGTATCCTAACAGGGGGCTTTGGCTACACCTTC	CASSILTGGFGYTF